A single sample gave rise to the 23 T cell receptor beta chains below, sequenced in a study of shared clonotypes between healthy human individuals. Only in-frame clones appear in the TCRdb table, and some are missing; sequencing was by immunoSEQ multiplex PCR. The table includes some 580,000 clones, around 97% detected once. The specimen sequenced was naive CD4+ T cells sorted from blood. Subset in this sample: CD45RA+ positively selected. These receptors came from a woman aged 30 to 39 in good health.

The chain combines TRBV30 with TRBJ2-2; 8 bases agree with TRBD1. V dropped 2 bases and J dropped 5; count of bases not matched to a gene: 7. CDR1 and CDR2 (germline): GTSNPN, SVGIG (reference sequence). The CDR3 totals 15 residues. CDR3 coding DNA: TGTGCCTGGAGTAAACTGGACAGGGATACCGGGGAGCTGTTTTTT. Its translation: CAWSKLDRDTGELFF.

This chain links TRBV9 with TRBJ2-2; tentative D call: TRBD1 (6 bases). Looked up from germline, CDR1 is SGDLS and CDR2 is YYNGEE. Trimming pared 4 bases from V and 4 bases from J, leaving 17 bases between. The length of the CDR3 is 16 residues. The CDR3 sequence: CASSSLGAGATGELFF. The CDR3 DNA is TGTGCCAGCAGCTCCCTCGGCGCAGGGGCCACCGGGGAGCTGTTTTTT.

The chain uses TRBV5-1 and TRBJ1-1, with a tentative D call TRBD1 (5 bases). V was shortened by 4 bases and J by 4 bases, with 20 bases between the two germline ends. CDR1 is SGHRS and CDR2 is YFSETQ in the germline V gene. The CDR3 consists of 16 residues. The CDR3 coding sequence is TGCGCCAGCAGCAACGGAGCGATGACAGTCGGCACTGAAGCTTTCTTT. Encoded protein: CASSNGAMTVGTEAFF.

The chain joins TRBV5-5 to TRBJ2-7; tentative D call: TRBD2 (5 bases). Germline-derived CDR1 and CDR2 are SGHKS and YYEKEE (reference sequence). The V and J ends lost 4 bases and 1 base respectively, with 6 bases between them. CDR3 size: 12 residues. CDR3 region: CASSTGSYEQYF. CDR3 DNA: TGTGCCAGCAGCACGGGATCCTACGAGCAGTACTTC. The whole variable domain, remainder taken from reference TRBV5-5 and TRBJ2-7, is DAGVTQSPTHLIKTRGQQVTLRCSPISGHKSVSWYQQVLGQGPQFIFQYYEKEERGRGNFPDRFSARQFPNYSSELNVNALLLGDSALYLCASSTGSYEQYFGPGTRLTVT.

This chain connects TRBV5-1 to TRBJ2-2; 8 bases are shared with TRBD1. Unmatched junction bases numbered 5, after V lost 0 bases and J lost 4 bases. The CDR3 length is 16 residues. CDR1 is SGHRS, CDR2 YFSETQ, per germline. The CDR3 loop reads CASSLDPGGPTGELFF. CDR3 bases: TGCGCCAGCAGCTTGGACCCAGGGGGCCCCACCGGGGAGCTGTTTTTT.

The genes are TRBV9 and TRBJ2-1, with D possibly called TRBD1 or TRBD2 (5 bases each). The CDR3 spans 16 residues. V was trimmed by 0 bases and J by 5 bases, leaving 15 bases between them. CDR1 and CDR2 from the germline V gene are SGDLS and YYNGEE. CDR3 residues: CASSVGGGTPHNEQFF. As DNA, the CDR3 is TGTGCCAGCAGCGTAGGTGGTGGGACCCCCCACAATGAGCAGTTCTTC.

The V and J genes are TRBV7-2 and TRBJ2-7, with D maybe TRBD2 (7 bases). Trimming stripped 0 bases from V and 0 bases from J, with 12 bases between. Germline V gene lookup returns CDR1 SGHTA and CDR2 FQGNSA. CDR3 size: 16 residues. The CDR3 DNA follows: TGTGCCAGCAGCTTAGCGCGGGGGCGAAGCTCCTACGAGCAGTACTTC. Protein product: CASSLARGRSSYEQYF.

The genes are TRBV7-2 and TRBJ1-2; D perhaps matches TRBD1 (6 bases). Germline V gives CDR1 SGHTA, CDR2 FQGNSA. CDR3 length: 14 amino acids. Trimming stripped 5 bases from V and 8 bases from J, with 18 bases between. The CDR3 DNA reads TGTGCCAGCAGCAAAGGAGGGGGAGAGGGCGGCTACACCTTC. It encodes CASSKGGGEGGYTF.

The chain recombines TRBV7-9 with TRBJ1-2; D uncertain. Germline CDR1 reads SEHNR; CDR2 reads FQNEAQ (reference sequence). The CDR3 extends over 12 amino acids. V lost 5 bases to trimming and J lost 10 bases, with 14 bases between them. CDR3 amino acids: CASSVPGPTYTF. CDR3 sequence (DNA): TGTGCCAGCAGCGTCCCTGGGCCTACCTACACCTTC.

The V call is TRBV4-1, the J call TRBJ2-2, with D perhaps TRBD1 (5 bases). Trimming stripped 5 bases from V and 5 bases from J, with 18 bases between. Germline CDR1 and CDR2: MGHRA and YSYEKL. This CDR3 region has 16 residues. CDR3 nucleotides: TGCGCCAGCAGCTCCCGGACACGGAGAAAGACCGGGGAGCTGTTTTTT. Translating it yields CASSSRTRRKTGELFF.

This clone occurred once. V gene TRBV6-6 combines with J gene TRBJ2-5; D might be TRBD2 (5 bases). The CDR3 runs 15 residues. The V end was cut by 0 bases, the J end by 5 bases, with 13 bases between. In germline, CDR1 is MNHNY, CDR2 SVGAGI (reference sequence). The CDR3, as DNA: TGTGCCAGCAGTTACTCCAACGGGGAGAGGGAGACCCAGTACTTC. Protein sequence: CASSYSNGERETQYF.

The chain joins TRBV7-8 to TRBJ2-7, with TRBD2 identical over 7 bases. In germline, CDR1 is SGHVS, CDR2 FQNEAQ. V trimming: 3 bases; J trimming: 4 bases; junction bases outside the gene matches: 6. CDR3 size: 14 residues. The CDR3 region has the DNA TGTGCCAGCAGCTTTGGGACTACAACATACGAGCAGTACTTC. Its protein product is CASSFGTTTYEQYF.

CDR3 protein: CASSLGQIFTDTQYF. CDR3 DNA sequence: TGTGCCAGTAGTCTTGGACAGATATTCACAGATACGCAGTATTTT. V and J are TRBV19 and TRBJ2-3, with D maybe TRBD1 (6 bases). This CDR3 has 15 residues. Trimming cost V 5 bases and J 2 bases, with 14 bases left between them. The germline gives CDR1 LNHDA, CDR2 SQIVND (reference sequence). Looking up the rest from reference TRBV19 and TRBJ2-3 gives the full variable domain: DGGITQSPKYLFRKEGQNVTLSCEQNLNHDAMYWYRQDPGQGLRLIYYSQIVNDFQKGDIAEGYSVSREKKESFPLTVTSAQKNPTAFYLCASSLGQIFTDTQYFGPGTRLTVL.

The chain has TRBV18 and TRBJ2-1, with a tentative D call TRBD1 (6 bases). This CDR3 contains 17 residues. V lost 5 bases to trimming and J lost 0 bases, with 17 bases between them. CDR1 and CDR2 from the germline V gene are KGHSH and LQKENI. The CDR3 DNA is TGTGCCAGCTCATCAAACCGGGACACCCGCTCCTACAATGAGCAGTTCTTC. Encoded protein: CASSSNRDTRSYNEQFF.

The J gene is TRBJ2-5, the V gene TRBV6-1; 9 bases map to TRBD1. Germline V lookup: CDR1 MNHNS, CDR2 SASEGT. This CDR3 has 17 residues. V trimming: 3 bases; J trimming: 1 base; junction bases outside the gene matches: 9. In nucleotides, the CDR3 is TGTGCCAGCAGTGACTACAGGGGGCGCTCAGTCCAAGAGACCCAGTACTTC. It is translated as CASSDYRGRSVQETQYF.

The chain employs TRBV18 and TRBJ2-2; D not resolved. From germline, CDR1 is KGHSH and CDR2 LQKENI. Trimming shortened V by 5 bases and J by 6 bases, and 10 bases separated the two germline ends. This CDR3 comprises 13 residues. CDR3: CASSSRGAGELFF. The CDR3 bases are TGTGCCAGCTCAAGTCGTGGGGCCGGGGAGCTGTTTTTT.

V and J are TRBV15 and TRBJ2-7; D may be TRBD2 (6 bases). This CDR3 is 15 amino acids long. Looked up from germline, CDR1 is LNHNV and CDR2 is YYDKDF (reference sequence). V lost 0 bases to trimming and J lost 3 bases, with 12 bases between them. The CDR3 sequence is CATSRDVGGNYEQYF. The CDR3 region has the DNA TGTGCCACCAGCAGAGATGTTGGCGGGAACTACGAGCAGTACTTC.

The chain joins TRBV5-4 to TRBJ1-1; tentatively, D is TRBD1 (6 bases). Trimming took 0 bases from V and 3 from J, leaving 12 bases between them. The CDR3 covers 15 residues. Germline values: CDR1 SGHNT, CDR2 YYREEE (reference sequence). The CDR3 DNA follows: TGTGCCAGCAGCTTGGATCCAGGGGCATACACTGAAGCTTTCTTT. It translates to CASSLDPGAYTEAFF.

This chain uses TRBV10-3 with TRBJ2-3, with 8 bases matching TRBD2. Germline V gene sequence: CDR1 ENHRY, CDR2 SYGVKD. J was trimmed by 6 bases and V by 0 bases; bases with no gene match: 8. The CDR3 has 16 residues. CDR3 protein: CAISESSAGAVDTQYF. As DNA, the CDR3 is TGTGCCATCAGTGAGTCTTCAGCGGGAGCCGTGGATACGCAGTATTTT.

This clone was observed a few times. Germline and junction disagree at one end, which may indicate a read error. This chain uses TRBV20-1 with TRBJ1-1, with D uncertain. The CDR3 spans 10 residues. Germline CDR1 and CDR2: DFQATT and SNEGSKA (reference sequence). CDR3 sequence reads: CSARSAHHLF. The CDR3 bases are TGCAGTGCTAGATCGGCTCATCACCTCTTT.

The J gene is TRBJ2-7, the V gene TRBV5-6, with D perhaps matching TRBD2 (5 bases). The CDR3 is 17 residues long. Germline V gives CDR1 SGHDT, CDR2 YYEEEE. The germline V and J ends were trimmed by 2 bases and 2 bases, with 20 bases remaining between them. The CDR3 DNA is TGTGCCAGCAGCTTTCGGGCGAGCGGTTACTTGGCCTACGAGCAGTACTTC. It is translated as CASSFRASGYLAYEQYF.

This sequence joins TRBV5-4 and TRBJ2-1, with 11 nucleotides matching TRBD2. The ends lost 5 bases at V and 0 bases at J; junction bases unmatched: 4. This CDR3 has 16 amino acids. Germline V gene data show CDR1 as SGHNT and CDR2 as YYREEE (reference sequence). CDR3 DNA: TGTGCCAGCAGTCCCGGACTAGCGGGCTCCTACAATGAGCAGTTCTTC. As protein: CASSPGLAGSYNEQFF.

Notes on this clone: The DNA is omitted, as the CDR3 cannot be located on it reliably, and the CDR3 follows TCRdb's listing. The rearrangement joins TRBV2 to TRBJ2-1; TRBD1 was called by the table and not checked on the DNA. Counting both end residues, the CDR3 totals 14 amino acids. Germline V lookup: CDR1 SNHLY, CDR2 FYNNEI. CDR3 residues: CASRGQDFGNEQFF.